A single T cell receptor beta chain is shown here with its context. This clonotype was found many times. Its antigen specificity is not known. Within one base of it there is no much larger clone, and no base qualities were kept. Flow cytometry had shown CD8+CD57+ cell expansion in the patients selected for sequencing. Every patient had a diagnosis of severe acquired aplastic anemia based on International Study of Aplastic Anemia and Agranulocytosis and Camitta criteria. No therapy had been received by the patients at the time of blood sampling. In the study, sorted CD4+ and CD8+ blood T cells from patients with severe aplastic anemia and from healthy subjects underwent deep sequencing of TCR repertoires. Patients were enrolled in the USA under clinicaltrials.gov protocols 00001620, 01623167, 00001397, 00071045, 00081523 and 00961064. Ficoll-Paque density gradient centrifugation was used to isolate peripheral blood mononuclear cells. Before DNA extraction, CD4+ and CD8+ T cells were sorted by FACS or by magnetic beads.

The data originate from a study of CD8+CD57+ T cells in acquired aplastic anemia (dated by TCRdb to about 2018). Regarding the research as a whole: A mean of approximately 3 ug of DNA, ranging from 0.2 to 27.4 ug, was extracted from sorted CD4+ and CD8+ cells. CD8+CD57+ expansion was defined as a frequency above the mean frequency observed in healthy subjects. Results and caveats for the whole study, not just this receptor: Some 27 CD8+ CDR3 sequences were found in both patients and controls but appeared to be highly expressed in patients and within the immunodominant clones of the patients. Patients and healthy controls showed no significant difference in CD8+ Simpson's diversity (P=0.060).

TCR beta VDJ combination and CDR3 sequence profiling used genomic DNA as the template. TCR repertoire sequencing was run on an Illumina HiSeq 2000. The paper's data handling went like this. Repertoire assessment relied on Simpson's diversity index, CDR3 size and DJ length profiles, and TRBV/TRBJ rearrangement plots. The most abundant DNA sequence in the deep sequencing data was taken as the immunodominant clone. CDR3 amino acid sequences were screened for sharing across subjects and were compared with published repertoires and the VDJdb database. Clones were called with MiXCR by TCRdb after fastp trimmed the public reads at Q25, and only in-frame beta chains were retained. Here each entry gathers all rows of one CDR3 protein and keeps the most common genes and DNA. TCRdb, not the original authors, processed these V and J calls. Across this sample there are more than 150,000 distinct CDR3 sequences, with roughly 50% seen only once. The leading ten clones occupy 1.8% of the sample.

Taken from cysteine to phenylalanine, the CDR3 has 16 residues. The DNA shown is the 48-base CDR3, in frame from base 1. In the germline V gene, CDR1 corresponds to MGHDK and CDR2 to SYGVNS. Germline trimming amounts to 4 bases on V and 7 bases on J, with 7 as the count of junction bases outside the gene matches. The source of this sequence is a human donor with aplastic anemia. Rearrangement joined TRBV25-1 to TRBJ2-4; 13 nucleotides in the junction match TRBD2. The sequencing input was sorted CD4+, CD8+, or CD8+CD57+ T cells (not recorded which) from PBMCs. In nucleotides, the sequence is TGTGCCAGCAGTGCCGGGACTAGCGGGGCGACGAACATTCAGTACTTC. Its translation is CASSAGTSGATNIQYF.